One sample yielded the 26 T cell receptor beta chains listed below, sequenced in a study of technical replicates of blood from a few donors. Method: immunoSEQ multiplex PCR; TCRdb's copy keeps in-frame clones and lacks some. The sample includes 70,000 to 95,000 clones, 94% of them seen just once. The sample was T cells isolated from PBMCs. The receptors were sampled from a human donor in good health.

The V gene is TRBV13, the J gene TRBJ2-7; no reliable D call. This CDR3 is built from 15 residues. V was shortened by 4 bases and J by 1 base, with 14 bases between the two germline ends. Per the germline V gene, CDR1 is PRHDT and CDR2 is FYEKMQ (reference sequence). CDR3 sequence reads: CASSSLLHSSYEQYF. As DNA, the CDR3 is TGTGCCAGCAGCTCCCTGCTCCACTCGTCCTACGAGCAGTACTTC.

J is TRBJ2-3 and V is TRBV5-1; 9 bases fit TRBD1. The CDR3 extends over 16 amino acids. Germline V gene sequence: CDR1 SGHRS, CDR2 YFSETQ. With 2 bases clipped from V and 1 base from J, the junction kept 5 bases outside the gene matches. CDR3 DNA: TGCGCCAGCAGCTTCGGACAGGGGCCCCGCACAGATACGCAGTATTTT. This sequence encodes CASSFGQGPRTDTQYF.

The rearrangement uses TRBV14 and TRBJ1-2, with TRBD1 matching over 7 bases. The junction had 15 bases not matched to a gene; V was cut back by 9 bases and J by 5 bases. CDR3 size: 15 residues. The germline CDR1 and CDR2 sequences are SGHDN and FVKESK. CDR3 sequence: CASSQGGPSLYGYTF. In DNA form, the CDR3 reads TGTGCCAGTTCCCAAGGGGGCCCGTCCCTTTATGGCTACACCTTC.

The rearrangement links TRBV2 to TRBJ2-2; perhaps TRBD1 as D (6 bases). V lost 5 bases and J 4 bases, leaving 26 bases between the germline ends. This CDR3 region has 19 residues. Germline V gene sequence: CDR1 SNHLY, CDR2 FYNNEI. The CDR3 nucleotides are TGTGCCAGCAGTACAGGGAAATCTTGGGGGAAGGAGCCCACCGGGGAGCTGTTTTTT. Translated, it gives CASSTGKSWGKEPTGELFF.

This chain joins TRBV5-4 and TRBJ2-7; the D is unclear. The CDR3 length is 12 residues. Per germline, CDR1 SGHNT and CDR2 YYREEE (reference sequence). The V end lost 1 base, the J end lost 4 bases, and 6 bases lay between the germline ends. CDR3 residues: CASSLPGYEQYF. The DNA for the CDR3 is TGTGCCAGCAGCTTGCCAGGTTACGAGCAGTACTTC.

This clone occurred once. The CDR3 region has the DNA TGCGCCAGCAGCTTGGCCCCGGGAGCGAGGTACAATGAGCAGTTCTTC. This encodes CASSLAPGARYNEQFF. The chain couples TRBV5-1 to TRBJ2-1; D is perhaps TRBD2 (6 bases). With 0 bases removed from V and 4 bases from J, the gap between germline ends came to 14 bases. The CDR3 is made up of 16 amino acids. Looked up from germline, CDR1 is SGHRS and CDR2 is YFSETQ.

V usage is TRBV2 and J usage is TRBJ1-2, with 8 bases lining up with TRBD1. The V gene end was trimmed by 11 bases and the J gene end by 7 bases; junction bases not matched to a gene: 15. The CDR3 is made up of 14 amino acids. CDR1 and CDR2 (germline): SNHLY, FYNNEI. Here the CDR3 reads CAPAPKGQGGGYTF. The CDR3 bases are TGTGCCCCAGCTCCAAAAGGACAGGGAGGTGGCTACACCTTC. The whole variable domain, filled in from reference TRBV2 and TRBJ1-2, reads EPEVTQTPSHQVTQMGQEVILRCVPISNHLYFYWYRQILGQKVEFLVSFYNNEISEKSEIFDDQFSVERPDGSNFTLKIRSTKLEDSAMYFCAPAPKGQGGGYTFGSGTRLTVV.

Remarks on this clone: Mismatch with germline at one junction end may stem from a read error. The chain couples TRBV11-2 to TRBJ2-5; D ambiguous. The CDR3 runs 16 residues. Germline V gene lookup returns CDR1 SGHAT and CDR2 FQNNGV. The CDR3 region is CASSAFLSPYQETQYF. For the CDR3, the DNA is TGTGCCAGCAGCGCCTTCTTGTCACCATACCAGGAGACCCAGTACTTC.

The CDR3 here is CSVRRGEQFF. CDR3 DNA sequence: TGCAGCGTCCGAAGGGGCGAGCAGTTCTTC. V gene TRBV29-1 combines with J gene TRBJ2-1, with a possible D match to TRBD1 (5 bases). The germline gives CDR1 SQVTM, CDR2 ANQGSEA. The CDR3 has 10 amino acids. V lost 6 bases and J lost 10, with 10 bases in between.

The chain uses TRBV5-1 and TRBJ2-5; 8 nucleotides match TRBD1. The CDR3 has 15 residues. Germline CDR1 reads SGHRS; CDR2 reads YFSETQ. The V segment lost 4 bases and the J segment 1 base; nucleotides outside the gene matches: 6. CDR3 DNA: TGCGCCAGCAGCCGGGTAGGGACAGGCCAAGAGACCCAGTACTTC. Translated: CASSRVGTGQETQYF.

This chain connects TRBV7-9 to TRBJ1-2, with D perhaps matching TRBD1 (5 bases). The CDR3 covers 14 residues. Trimming stripped 1 base from V and 7 bases from J, with 13 bases between. In germline, CDR1 is SEHNR, CDR2 FQNEAQ (reference sequence). The CDR3 loop is CASSLEQAGGGYTF. In nucleotides, the CDR3 is TGTGCCAGCAGCTTAGAACAGGCCGGGGGTGGCTACACCTTC.

The DNA of the CDR3 is TGCGCCAGCAGCCAAGGACTAGCTTCAGATACGCAGTATTTT. Amino acid sequence: CASSQGLASDTQYF. The rearrangement uses TRBV5-1 and TRBJ2-3; 8 bases align to TRBD2. The V gene's germline CDR1 is SGHRS and CDR2 YFSETQ. CDR3 length: 14 amino acids. Unmatched junction bases numbered 5, after V lost 4 bases and J lost 4 bases.

The gene calls are TRBV5-1 and TRBJ2-7; tentative D call: TRBD2 (5 bases). The V gene lost 4 bases and the J gene lost 3 bases, with 20 bases spanning the gap. Germline V lookup: CDR1 SGHRS, CDR2 YFSETQ. This CDR3 contains 16 residues. The CDR3 spells CASSPIPTSDGYEQYF. The DNA of the CDR3 is TGCGCCAGCAGCCCGATCCCCACTAGTGACGGCTACGAGCAGTACTTC.

The rearrangement uses TRBV18 and TRBJ1-1, with D maybe TRBD1 (6 bases). Germline-derived CDR1 and CDR2 are KGHSH and LQKENI. With 5 bases removed from V and 0 bases from J, the gap between germline ends came to 16 bases. The CDR3 extends over 16 amino acids. The CDR3 sequence is CASSLPSGTLNTEAFF. The DNA of the CDR3 is TGTGCCAGCTCATTACCCTCCGGGACACTGAACACTGAAGCTTTCTTT.

V gene TRBV7-9 combines with J gene TRBJ2-3, with TRBD2 matching over 10 bases. V shed 5 bases, J shed 5 bases, and the junction held 7 bases outside the gene matches. Germline V gene lookup returns CDR1 SEHNR and CDR2 FQNEAQ (reference sequence). There are 15 residues in the CDR3. CDR3 nucleotides: TGTGCCAGCAGCACTAGCGGGACATTGCGAGATACGCAGTATTTT. Translation gives CASSTSGTLRDTQYF. Full variable domain (outside the CDR3, taken from reference TRBV7-9 and TRBJ2-3): DTGVSQNPRHKITKRGQNVTFRCDPISEHNRLYWYRQTLGQGPEFLTYFQNEAQLEKSRLLSDRFSAERPKGSFSTLEIQRTEQGDSAMYLCASSTSGTLRDTQYFGPGTRLTVL.

This chain joins TRBV10-3 and TRBJ2-2; TRBD2 agrees at 14 bases. Germline assignment: CDR1 ENHRY and CDR2 SYGVKD. This CDR3 comprises 18 residues. V dropped 5 bases and J dropped 5; count of bases not matched to a gene: 10. The CDR3 is CAISTPGLAGVKTGELFF. The DNA for the CDR3 is TGTGCCATCAGTACTCCGGGACTAGCGGGAGTTAAGACCGGGGAGCTGTTTTTT.

This clone was recorded only once. The V call is TRBV18, the J call TRBJ2-5, with D perhaps matching TRBD1 (5 bases). V was trimmed by 2 bases and J by 1 base, leaving 8 bases between them. The CDR3 consists of 14 residues. The germline gives CDR1 KGHSH, CDR2 LQKENI. CDR3 residues: CASSPKDIQETQYF. CDR3 nucleotides: TGTGCCAGCTCACCAAAGGACATCCAAGAGACCCAGTACTTC.

The chain recombines TRBV5-1 with TRBJ2-7, with TRBD2 matching over 7 bases. Germline V gives CDR1 SGHRS, CDR2 YFSETQ. The J segment lost 2 bases and the V segment lost 0 bases, leaving 5 bases of the junction unmatched. This CDR3 spans 15 amino acids. CDR3 nucleotide sequence: TGCGCCAGCAGCTTGGGGGGCGGGAGTACCTACGAGCAGTACTTC. As protein: CASSLGGGSTYEQYF.

CDR3 in amino acids: CASSQTRNQPQHF. The DNA of the CDR3 is TGTGCCAGCAGCCAGACTAGGAATCAGCCCCAGCATTTT. This sequence joins TRBV4-2 and TRBJ1-5; D unclear. From germline, CDR1 is LGHNA and CDR2 YNFKEQ. Between the trimmed V and J ends, which lost 3 bases and 4 bases, there was a span of 7 bases. This CDR3 region has 13 residues.

The chain links TRBV6-1 to TRBJ1-3; D might be TRBD1 (6 bases). CDR1 is MNHNS, CDR2 SASEGT, per germline. Trimming removed 10 bases from V and 0 bases from J, with 16 bases in between. This CDR3 comprises 15 residues. CDR3 loop: CATRGTFSSGNTIYF. In nucleotides, the CDR3 is TGTGCCACCAGGGGCACCTTCAGCTCTGGAAACACCATATATTTT.

In DNA form, the CDR3 reads TGTGCCAGCAGTCCAAGTACAGGAACGACCTACGAGCAGTACTTC. Its translation: CASSPSTGTTYEQYF. This chain joins TRBV27 and TRBJ2-7, with D possibly matching TRBD1 (5 bases). Trimming took 5 bases from V and 2 from J, leaving 16 bases between them. The CDR3 totals 15 residues. CDR1 is MNHEY and CDR2 is SMNVEV in the germline V gene (reference sequence).

V usage is TRBV19 and J usage is TRBJ1-1, with 7 positions matching TRBD1. CDR3 length: 17 residues. The ends lost 6 bases at V and 0 bases at J; junction bases unmatched: 13. Per the germline V gene, CDR1 is LNHDA and CDR2 is SQIVND (reference sequence). In DNA form, the CDR3 reads TGTGCCAGTAGCCCACGAATTAGACAGGGACTGAACACTGAAGCTTTCTTT. Its protein is CASSPRIRQGLNTEAFF.

The chain carries TRBV28 and TRBJ2-5, with 13 bases fitting TRBD2. Germline V gene lookup returns CDR1 MDHEN and CDR2 SYDVKM. V shed 5 bases and J 3 bases; nucleotides not matched to a gene: 3. There are 15 residues in the CDR3. The CDR3, as DNA: TGTGCCAGCAGTCAAGGGACTAGCGGGAAAGAGACCCAGTACTTC. It yields the protein CASSQGTSGKETQYF.

This chain joins TRBV28 and TRBJ2-7; D might be TRBD2 (6 bases). V was shortened by 5 bases and J by 2 bases, with 16 bases between the two germline ends. This CDR3 is 15 amino acids long. Germline V lookup: CDR1 MDHEN, CDR2 SYDVKM. The DNA of the CDR3 is TGTGCCAGCAGTCTACCGGGGCGGGGAACCTACGAGCAGTACTTC. It codes for CASSLPGRGTYEQYF.

The chain carries TRBV10-3 and TRBJ2-1; 11 nucleotides agree with TRBD2. The CDR3 contains 15 residues. CDR1 is ENHRY and CDR2 is SYGVKD in the germline V gene. V was clipped by 6 bases and J by 9 bases; unmatched bases: 10. CDR3 sequence: CAIRELAGGLGEQFF. DNA of the CDR3: TGTGCCATCAGGGAATTAGCGGGGGGGCTTGGTGAGCAGTTCTTC.

The chain joins TRBV28 to TRBJ2-1; 11 nucleotides agree with TRBD2. CDR1 MDHEN and CDR2 SYDVKM come from the germline V gene. This CDR3 is built from 14 residues. Trimming at V came to 10 bases and at J to 6 bases, leaving 8 bases not matched to a gene. Here the CDR3 reads CAMSLAGGPNEQFF. The DNA for the CDR3 is TGTGCCATGTCCTTAGCGGGAGGGCCCAATGAGCAGTTCTTC.